A single T cell receptor (beta chain) is shown here with its context. No antigen is known for it. Time point defined: patch test 3, about 24 weeks after DPC sensitization. The treatment was: therapeutic diphenylcyclopropenone sensitization with weekly scalp DPC. TCRdb used MiXCR to reprocess the RACE reads, holding one entry per CDR3 protein. The sample yields 110,000 or so distinct CDR3 sequences, less than 40% seen once. This sample was included in a study of human T cells and chemical hapten exposure. General study results and limits: Sensitization with DPC brought no change to TCRs above 1 in 1000 in frequency.

Germline CDR1 and CDR2: SQVTM and ANQGSEA. This CDR3 spans 14 amino acids. Germline trimming cut 7 bases from V and 3 bases from J; bases unmatched to any gene: 5. The sequencing used whole blood, collected in connection with sensitization to the hapten diphenylcyclopropenone (DPC). The chain couples TRBV29-1 to TRBJ2-3; 12 bases fit TRBD2. The sequence came from a man aged 35-49 years with alopecia areata. Some clones in this sample may be carry-over from other donors' samples. The CDR3 is CSARTSGNTDTQYF. The CDR3 nucleotides are TGCAGCGCCAGGACTAGCGGGAATACAGATACGCAGTATTTT.